The present entry profiles one T cell receptor beta chain with its context. The CDR3 totals 16 residues. The V gene's germline CDR1 is SGHRS and CDR2 YFSETQ. Trimming at V came to 0 bases and at J to 5 bases, leaving 8 bases not matched to a gene. This record comes from a study of blood T cell repertoires in COVID-19. Overall study: Acute-phase and convalescent COVID-19 samples originated in the United States, Italy and Spain. PBMCs, B-cell-depleted T cells, or T cells provided the cDNA or gDNA that made up the material.

Authors' analysis steps: Quantification of nucleated cells was approximated via reference gene primer amplification. Produced via immunoSEQ multiplex PCR; TCRdb's table is partial and in-frame only. The DNA was the basis for D and trimming; V, J and clone size are from that table. The data contain around 130,000 clones, around 80% of them seen just once; the ten biggest clones take up 1.5% to 2%. Sequencing was done on a sample of peripheral blood. The clonotype was recovered from a man aged 65 to 79 with acute or convalescent COVID-19. V is TRBV5-1 and J is TRBJ2-1; 7 nucleotides line up with TRBD1. The CDR3 loop reads CASSLVDRPPNNEQFF. Here the CDR3 DNA reads TGCGCCAGCAGCTTGGTGGACAGGCCCCCTAACAATGAGCAGTTCTTC.